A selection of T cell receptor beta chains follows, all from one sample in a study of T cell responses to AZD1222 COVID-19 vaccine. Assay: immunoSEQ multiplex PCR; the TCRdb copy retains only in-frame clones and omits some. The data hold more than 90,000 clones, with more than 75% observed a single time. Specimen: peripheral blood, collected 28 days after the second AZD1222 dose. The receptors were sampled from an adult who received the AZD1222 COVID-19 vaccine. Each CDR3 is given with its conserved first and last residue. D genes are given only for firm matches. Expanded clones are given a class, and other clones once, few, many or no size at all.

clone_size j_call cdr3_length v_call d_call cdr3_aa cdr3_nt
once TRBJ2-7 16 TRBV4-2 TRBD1 CASSQDDRGSSYEQYF TGTGCCAGCAGCCAAGACGACAGGGGGTCTTCCTACGAGCAGTACTTC
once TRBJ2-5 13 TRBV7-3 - CASSQGGQETQYF TGTGCCAGCAGCCAGGGGGGTCAAGAGACCCAGTACTTC
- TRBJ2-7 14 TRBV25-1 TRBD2 CASSSTASGTKQYF TGTGCCAGCAGTTCAACGGCTAGCGGGACCAAGCAGTACTTC
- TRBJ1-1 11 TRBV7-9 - CASQLNTEAFF TGTGCCAGTCAGTTGAACACTGAAGCTTTCTTT
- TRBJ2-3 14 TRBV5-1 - CASSLGRGHDTQYF TGCGCCAGCAGCCTCGGACGGGGTCACGATACGCAGTATTTT
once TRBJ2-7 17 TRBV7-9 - CASSLAPVGTRPYEQYF TGTGCCAGCAGCTTAGCTCCCGTGGGGACCCGACCCTACGAGCAGTACTTC
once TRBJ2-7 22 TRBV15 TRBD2 CATSRDRMQPGLAGGPTYEQYF TGTGCCACCAGCAGAGATCGTATGCAGCCGGGACTAGCGGGAGGGCCCACTTACGAGCAGTACTTC
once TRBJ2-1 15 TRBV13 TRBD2 CASSAGTSGGNEQFF TGTGCCAGCAGCGCCGGGACTAGCGGGGGCAATGAGCAGTTCTTC
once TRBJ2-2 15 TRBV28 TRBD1 CASSTGTGGAGELFF TGTGCCAGCAGTACCGGGACAGGAGGAGCCGGGGAGCTGTTTTTT
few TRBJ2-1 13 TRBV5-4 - CASSLPFSNEQFF TGTGCCAGCAGCCTACCCTTCAGTAATGAGCAGTTCTTC
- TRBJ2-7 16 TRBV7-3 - CASSLSGGGSSYEQYF TGTGCCAGCAGCTTAAGTGGGGGCGGGAGCTCCTACGAGCAGTACTTC
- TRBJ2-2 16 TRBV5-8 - CASSSVYRVINGELFF TGTGCCAGCAGCTCAGTATACAGGGTTATAAACGGGGAGCTGTTTTTT
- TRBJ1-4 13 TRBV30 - CAWSGKVNEKLFF TGTGCCTGGAGTGGAAAAGTAAATGAAAAACTGTTTTTT
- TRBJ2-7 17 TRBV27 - CASSPSKGPAGTYEQYF TGTGCCAGCAGTCCTTCAAAGGGACCCGCGGGCACCTACGAGCAGTACTTC
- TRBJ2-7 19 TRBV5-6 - CASSVRSLGGGVRGYEQYF TGTGCCAGCAGCGTGCGGTCTTTGGGTGGCGGGGTTCGGGGCTACGAGCAGTACTTC
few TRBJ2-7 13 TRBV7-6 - CASSPPGPYEQYF TGTGCCAGCAGCCCTCCGGGGCCATACGAGCAGTACTTC
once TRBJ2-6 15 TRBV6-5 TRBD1 CASSRQGPGANVLTF TGTGCCAGCAGCAGACAGGGCCCTGGGGCCAACGTCCTGACTTTC
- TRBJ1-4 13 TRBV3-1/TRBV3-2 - CASSLRENEKLFF TGTGCCAGCAGCCTGCGGGAGAATGAAAAACTGTTTTTT
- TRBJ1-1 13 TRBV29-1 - CSALGGVDTEAFF TGCAGCGCCCTGGGGGGTGTAGACACTGAAGCTTTCTTT
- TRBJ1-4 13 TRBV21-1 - CASSGVTGLELFF TGTGCCAGCAGCGGTGTTACCGGCTTAGAACTGTTTTTT
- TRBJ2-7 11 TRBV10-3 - CAISDHYEQYF TGTGCCATCAGTGATCACTACGAGCAGTACTTC
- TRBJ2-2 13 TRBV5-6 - CASSLVYAGELFF TGTGCCAGCAGCTTGGTCTACGCCGGGGAGCTGTTTTTT
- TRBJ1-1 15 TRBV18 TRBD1 CASSSLRDRSTEAFF TGTGCCAGCTCAAGTCTCCGGGACAGATCCACTGAAGCTTTCTTT
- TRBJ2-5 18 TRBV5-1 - CASSLGAFQPYLQETQYF TGCGCCAGCAGCTTGGGGGCTTTTCAGCCGTACCTCCAAGAGACCCAGTACTTC
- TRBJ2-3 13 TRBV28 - CASKAGGYDTQYF TGTGCCAGCAAGGCAGGAGGGTACGATACGCAGTATTTT
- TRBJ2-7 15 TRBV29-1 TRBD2 CSVAGLAGGPYEQYF TGCAGCGTCGCGGGACTAGCGGGAGGGCCTTACGAGCAGTACTTC
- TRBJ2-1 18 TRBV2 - CASSELLGAESKENEQFF TGTGCCAGCAGTGAACTGTTAGGCGCGGAATCTAAGGAGAATGAGCAGTTCTTC
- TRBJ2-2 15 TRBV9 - CASSVGTLNTGELFF TGTGCCAGCAGCGTAGGGACACTGAACACCGGGGAGCTGTTTTTT
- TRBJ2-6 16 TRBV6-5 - CASSYLRPSGANVLTF TGTGCCAGCAGTTACTTAAGACCCTCTGGGGCCAACGTCCTGACTTTC
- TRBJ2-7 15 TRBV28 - CASSPPGPGTSEQYF TGTGCCAGCAGTCCGCCCGGGCCAGGGACGTCCGAGCAGTACTTC
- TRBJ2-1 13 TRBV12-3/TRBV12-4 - CASSLGLFNEQFF TGTGCCAGCAGTTTAGGACTCTTCAATGAGCAGTTCTTC
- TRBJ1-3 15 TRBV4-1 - CASSRTRGGGNTIYF TGCGCCAGCAGCCGGACAAGGGGCGGGGGAAACACCATATATTTT
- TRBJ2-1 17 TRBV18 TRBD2 CASSPRTSGRFDNEQFF TGTGCCAGCTCACCACGGACTAGCGGGAGGTTCGACAATGAGCAGTTCTTC
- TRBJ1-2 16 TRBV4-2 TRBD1 CASSQDAGQGDYGYTF TGTGCCAGCAGCCAAGATGCCGGACAGGGTGACTATGGCTACACCTTC
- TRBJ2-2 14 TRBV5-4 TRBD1 CASRGQLNTGELFF TGTGCCAGCAGGGGACAGCTGAACACCGGGGAGCTGTTTTTT
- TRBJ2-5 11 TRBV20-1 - CSARYRGTQYF TGCAGTGCTAGGTACCGAGGGACCCAGTACTTC
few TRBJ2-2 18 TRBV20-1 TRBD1 CSASSARTGGINTGELFF TGCAGTGCTAGTTCTGCTCGGACAGGGGGCATTAACACCGGGGAGCTGTTTTTT
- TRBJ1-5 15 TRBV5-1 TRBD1 CASSFQGDNNQPQHF TGCGCCAGCAGCTTTCAGGGGGATAACAATCAGCCCCAGCATTTT
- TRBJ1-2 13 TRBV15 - CATSQLQNYGYTF TGTGCCACCAGCCAGTTGCAGAACTATGGCTACACCTTC
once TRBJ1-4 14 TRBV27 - CASSSVRTNEKLFF TGTGCCAGCAGTTCAGTTAGAACTAATGAAAAACTGTTTTTT
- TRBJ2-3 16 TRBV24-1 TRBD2 CATSDPIAGDQDTQYF TGTGCCACCAGTGATCCGATAGCGGGGGACCAGGATACGCAGTATTTT
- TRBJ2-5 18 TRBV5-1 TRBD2 CASSLGALAGGFQETQYF TGCGCCAGCAGCTTGGGGGCCCTAGCGGGGGGCTTCCAAGAGACCCAGTACTTC
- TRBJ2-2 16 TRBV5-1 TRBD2 CASSMVAGVNTGELFF TGCGCCAGCAGCATGGTAGCGGGGGTTAACACCGGGGAGCTGTTTTTT
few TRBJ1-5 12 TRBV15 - CATSRGNQPQHF TGTGCCACCAGCCGAGGGAATCAGCCCCAGCATTTT
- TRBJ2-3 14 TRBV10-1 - CASSEKGVSDTQYF TGCGCCAGCAGTGAGAAGGGGGTTTCAGATACGCAGTATTTT
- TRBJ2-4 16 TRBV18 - CASSPPQGLAKNIQYF TGTGCCAGCTCACCACCTCAGGGGCTAGCCAAAAACATTCAGTACTTC
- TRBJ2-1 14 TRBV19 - CASTIGLARDEQFF TGTGCCAGTACCATTGGGCTAGCCAGGGATGAGCAGTTCTTC
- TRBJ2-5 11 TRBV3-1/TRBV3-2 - CASSRQETQYF TGTGCCAGCAGCCGCCAAGAGACCCAGTACTTC
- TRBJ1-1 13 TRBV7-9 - CASSWTVNTEAFF TGTGCCAGCAGCTGGACAGTGAACACTGAAGCTTTCTTT
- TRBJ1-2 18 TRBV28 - CASSNTQTGTRINYGYTF TGTGCCAGCAGCAATACTCAAACAGGGACCCGGATAAACTATGGCTACACCTTC
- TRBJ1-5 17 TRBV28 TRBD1 CASGTGTGGFRNQPQHF TGTGCCAGCGGAACCGGGACAGGGGGCTTTCGCAATCAGCCCCAGCATTTT
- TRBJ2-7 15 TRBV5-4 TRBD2 CASSLPTAGAYEQYF TGTGCCAGCAGCTTACCTACAGCGGGAGCCTACGAGCAGTACTTC
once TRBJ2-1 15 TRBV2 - CASSESVVSYNEQFF TGTGCCAGCAGTGAGAGCGTTGTCTCCTACAATGAGCAGTTCTTC
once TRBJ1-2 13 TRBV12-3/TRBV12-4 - CASSLIANYGYTF TGTGCCAGCAGTCTTATTGCCAACTATGGCTACACCTTC
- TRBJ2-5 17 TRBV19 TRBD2 CASSTRTSGRLRETQYF TGTGCCAGTAGTACCAGGACTAGCGGGAGATTGCGAGAGACCCAGTACTTC
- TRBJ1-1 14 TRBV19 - CASSIKTMNTEAFF TGTGCCAGTAGTATAAAAACCATGAACACTGAAGCTTTCTTT
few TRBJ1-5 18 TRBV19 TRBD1 CASSIWEGQGTGNQPQHF TGTGCCAGTAGTATTTGGGAGGGACAGGGGACCGGCAATCAGCCCCAGCATTTT
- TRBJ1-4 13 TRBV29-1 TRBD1 CSVDWGTGRKTVF TGCAGCGTTGATTGGGGGACAGGGAGGAAAACTGTTTTT
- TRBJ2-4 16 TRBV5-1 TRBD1 CASGTGGVLAKNIQYF TGCGCCAGCGGGACAGGGGGCGTATTGGCCAAAAACATTCAGTACTTC
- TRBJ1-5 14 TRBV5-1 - CASSPGPEGQPQHF TGCGCCAGCAGCCCTGGACCGGAAGGCCAGCCCCAGCATTTT